Listed below are T cell receptor beta chains from one sample, sequenced in a study of PD-1 blockade in mismatch repair-deficient tumors. Antigens for these TCRs are unknown. The table came from immunoSEQ multiplex PCR; TCRdb's copy has only in-frame clones and leaves some out. The repertoire holds some 9,100 clones, under 95% seen once, with 9.7% in the top ten. Sequences were derived from cells cultured in vitro, sampled from a patient treated with pembrolizumab. These receptors were collected from an adult with mismatch repair-deficient cancer. CDR3s include the opening cysteine and the closing phenylalanine or tryptophan. A D gene is named only where the DNA matches it firmly. For some rows the clone size is stated as once, few or many, or as a class when expanded; others skip it.

d_gene	v_gene	abundance	j_gene	CDR3nt	CDR3aa
-	TRBV19	-	TRBJ2-7	TGTGCCAGTAGTATAGATGCGGCAGACTCCTACGAGCAGTACTTC	CASSIDAADSYEQYF
TRBD2	TRBV7-7	-	TRBJ2-5	TGTGCTAGCAGCCCCGGACTAGCGGGAGGGCGAGAGACCCAGTACTTC	CASSPGLAGGRETQYF
-	TRBV20-1	-	TRBJ2-1	TGCAGTGTCCGCTCGGAGCGTGGGCAGTTCTTC	CSVRSERGQFF
-	TRBV20-1	once	TRBJ2-7	TGCAGTGCTAGATCTCTGGGCGAGCAGTACTTC	CSARSLGEQYF
-	TRBV21-1	-	TRBJ1-2	TGTGCCAGCAGCAATAAACCGTTGGGCTACACCTTC	CASSNKPLGYTF
TRBD1	TRBV7-3	-	TRBJ2-1	TGTGCCAGCAGCCCGGGACAGGGAACTGAGCAGTTCTTC	CASSPGQGTEQFF
TRBD1	TRBV6-5	-	TRBJ1-1	TGTGCCAGCACTCTCGGACAGGGGAACACTGAAGCTTTCTTT	CASTLGQGNTEAFF
-	TRBV7-6	-	TRBJ2-1	TGTGCCAGCAGCGTCGGTGGGTCACAACTCAATGAGCAGTTCTTC	CASSVGGSQLNEQFF
TRBD2	TRBV28	-	TRBJ2-7	TGTGCCAGCAGTTACCCGATTAGCGGGAGGCGGTACGAGCAGTACTTC	CASSYPISGRRYEQYF
-	TRBV27	-	TRBJ2-7	TGTGCCAGCACAAGGAACGGACCGTCCTACGAGCAGTACTTC	CASTRNGPSYEQYF
TRBD2	TRBV11-1	-	TRBJ2-1	TGTGCCAGCAGCTTAGGGGGACTAGCTATGGCCGAGCAGTTCTTC	CASSLGGLAMAEQFF
-	TRBV28	-	TRBJ1-5	TGTGCCAGCAGACGGACAGTTAGCAATCAGCCCCAGCATTTT	CASRRTVSNQPQHF
TRBD1	TRBV29-1	-	TRBJ2-7	TGCAGCGTCAACAGGGGGCCCTACGAGCAGTACTTC	CSVNRGPYEQYF
-	TRBV2	-	TRBJ2-2	TGTGCCAGCAGAGGGACCCCGATGGGCCCGGACACCGGGGAGCTGTTTTTT	CASRGTPMGPDTGELFF
-	TRBV19	-	TRBJ2-7	TGTGCCACCAGACCGTCAGGGGCCCCCTACGAGCAGTACTTC	CATRPSGAPYEQYF
-	TRBV5-1	-	TRBJ2-3	TGCGCCAGCAGTTTAGGGTTAGCCTACAGTACAGATACGCAGTATTTT	CASSLGLAYSTDTQYF
-	TRBV27	once	TRBJ2-5	TGTGCCAGCAGTACTACCACCCGCGAGACCCAGTACTTC	CASSTTTRETQYF
-	TRBV29-1	-	TRBJ1-1	TGCAGCGTTGTGGGAGTTAACACTGAAGCTTTCTTT	CSVVGVNTEAFF
TRBD1	TRBV28	-	TRBJ1-2	TGTGCCAGCAGTTTATGGGAAGCCGGACAGGACCCTAACTATGGCTACACCTTC	CASSLWEAGQDPNYGYTF
-	TRBV27	-	TRBJ1-6	TGTGCCAGCAGTTTAGACGGGGGTCACTTT	CASSLDGGHF
-	TRBV30	once	TRBJ1-1	TGTGCCTGGAGTGTACTCTCTACAGCCGAAGCTTTCTTT	CAWSVLSTAEAFF